This T cell receptor beta chain was retrieved from a study of chemoradiotherapy in HPV16-positive cancers. Trimming cost V 1 base and J 3 bases; bases outside gene matches: 6. Germline CDR1 SGHAT, CDR2 FQNNGV. The CDR3 extends over 15 amino acids. Data came from immunoSEQ multiplex PCR; TCRdb stores just in-frame clones and leaves some out. Here the sample spans around 30,000 clones, 70% to 90% being singletons. This clonotype originated in a human donor with HPV-associated anogenital cancer. Material: blood, obtained from a patient who underwent chemoradiotherapy. This chain uses TRBV11-2 with TRBJ2-7; 7 bases are a match to TRBD1. As DNA, the CDR3 is TGTGCCAGCAGCTTAGGAGGGGGCAATGGCTACGAGCAGTACTTC. Amino acids: CASSLGGGNGYEQYF.